This TCR beta chain was sequenced for a study of monozygotic twins with inflammatory bowel disease. The CDR3 has 13 amino acids. Germline CDR1 and CDR2: DFQATT and SNEGSKA (reference sequence). Each CDR3 protein gets one entry in TCRdb, which reprocessed the 5' RACE reads and gives no DNA. The sample holds some 170,000 distinct CDR3 sequences. The V call is TRBV20-1, the J call TRBJ2-3; TCRdb indicates TRBD2, and absent DNA this call remains unverified. The material sequenced was blood. The receptor comes from a human donor with ulcerative colitis or Crohn's disease, or a healthy co-twin of an affected twin (not recorded which). CDR3 protein: CSVETSGTDTQYF.